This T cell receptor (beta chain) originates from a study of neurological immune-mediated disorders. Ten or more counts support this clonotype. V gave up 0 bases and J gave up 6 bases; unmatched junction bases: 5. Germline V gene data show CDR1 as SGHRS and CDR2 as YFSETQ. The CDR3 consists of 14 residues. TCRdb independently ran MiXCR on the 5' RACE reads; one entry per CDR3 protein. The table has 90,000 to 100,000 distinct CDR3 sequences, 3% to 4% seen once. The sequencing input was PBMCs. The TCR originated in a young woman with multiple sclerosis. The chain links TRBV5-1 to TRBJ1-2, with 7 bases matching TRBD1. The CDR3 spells CASSLDRGSHGYTF. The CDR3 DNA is TGCGCCAGCAGCTTGGACAGGGGATCGCATGGCTACACCTTC. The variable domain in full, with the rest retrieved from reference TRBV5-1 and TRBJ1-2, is KAGVTQTPRYLIKTRGQQVTLSCSPISGHRSVSWYQQTPGQGLQFLFEYFSETQRNKGNFPGRFSGRQFSNSRSEMNVSTLELGDSALYLCASSLDRGSHGYTFGSGTRLTVV.